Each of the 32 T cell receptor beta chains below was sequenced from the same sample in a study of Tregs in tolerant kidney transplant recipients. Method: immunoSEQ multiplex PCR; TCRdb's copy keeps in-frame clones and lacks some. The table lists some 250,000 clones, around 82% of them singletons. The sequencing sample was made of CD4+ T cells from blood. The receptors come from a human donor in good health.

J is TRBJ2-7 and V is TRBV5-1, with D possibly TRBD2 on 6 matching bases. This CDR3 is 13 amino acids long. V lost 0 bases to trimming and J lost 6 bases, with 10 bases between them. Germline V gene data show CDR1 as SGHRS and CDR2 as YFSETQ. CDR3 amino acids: CASSLGLDAEQYF. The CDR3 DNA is TGCGCCAGCAGCTTGGGACTAGACGCCGAGCAGTACTTC.

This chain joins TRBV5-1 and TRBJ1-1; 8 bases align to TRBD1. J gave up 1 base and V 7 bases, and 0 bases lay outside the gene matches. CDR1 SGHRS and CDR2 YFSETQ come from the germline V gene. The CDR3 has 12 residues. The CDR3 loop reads CASGTGNTEAFF. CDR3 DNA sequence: TGCGCCAGCGGGACAGGGAACACTGAAGCTTTCTTT.

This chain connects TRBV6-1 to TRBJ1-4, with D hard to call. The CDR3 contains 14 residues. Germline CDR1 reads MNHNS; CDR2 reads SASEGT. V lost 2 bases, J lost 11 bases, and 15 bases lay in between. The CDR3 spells CASSEWVSGGKLFF. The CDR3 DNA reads TGTGCCAGCAGTGAATGGGTGTCTGGAGGGAAACTGTTTTTT.

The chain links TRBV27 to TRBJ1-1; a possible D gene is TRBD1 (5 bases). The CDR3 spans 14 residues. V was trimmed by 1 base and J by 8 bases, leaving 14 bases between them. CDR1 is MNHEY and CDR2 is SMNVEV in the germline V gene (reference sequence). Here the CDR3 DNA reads TGTGCCAGCAGTTTATTAGGGGTACCGGGAGAAGCTTTCTTT. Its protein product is CASSLLGVPGEAFF.

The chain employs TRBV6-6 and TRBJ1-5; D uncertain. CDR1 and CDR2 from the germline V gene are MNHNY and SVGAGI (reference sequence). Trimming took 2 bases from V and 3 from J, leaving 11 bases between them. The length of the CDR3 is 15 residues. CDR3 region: CASSYGRASNQPQHF. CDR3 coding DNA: TGTGCCAGCAGTTACGGCCGGGCCTCCAATCAGCCCCAGCATTTT.

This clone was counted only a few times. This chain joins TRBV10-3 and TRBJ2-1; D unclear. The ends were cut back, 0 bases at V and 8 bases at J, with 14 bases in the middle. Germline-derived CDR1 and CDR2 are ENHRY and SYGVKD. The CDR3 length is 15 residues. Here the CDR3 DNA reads TGTGCCATCAGTGAGTCGAGTCGGACCGGCCATGAGCAGTTCTTC. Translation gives CAISESSRTGHEQFF.

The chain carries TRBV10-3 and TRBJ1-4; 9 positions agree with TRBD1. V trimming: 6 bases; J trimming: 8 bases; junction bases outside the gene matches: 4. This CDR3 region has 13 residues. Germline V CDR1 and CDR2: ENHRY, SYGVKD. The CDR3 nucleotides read TGTGCCATCAGGGGACAGGGTGGGGAAAAACTGTTTTTT. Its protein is CAIRGQGGEKLFF.

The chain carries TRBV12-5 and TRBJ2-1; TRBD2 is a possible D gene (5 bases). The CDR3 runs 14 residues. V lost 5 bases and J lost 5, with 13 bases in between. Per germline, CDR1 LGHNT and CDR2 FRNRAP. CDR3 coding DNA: TGTGCTAGTGGTGGAGGAACTCGAGACAATGAGCAGTTCTTC. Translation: CASGGGTRDNEQFF.

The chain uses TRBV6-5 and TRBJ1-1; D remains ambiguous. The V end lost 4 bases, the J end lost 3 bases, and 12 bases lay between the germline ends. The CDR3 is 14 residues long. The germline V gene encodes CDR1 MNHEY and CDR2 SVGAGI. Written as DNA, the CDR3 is TGTGCCAGCAGTTCGGACGGAGGCTACACTGAAGCTTTCTTT. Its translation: CASSSDGGYTEAFF.

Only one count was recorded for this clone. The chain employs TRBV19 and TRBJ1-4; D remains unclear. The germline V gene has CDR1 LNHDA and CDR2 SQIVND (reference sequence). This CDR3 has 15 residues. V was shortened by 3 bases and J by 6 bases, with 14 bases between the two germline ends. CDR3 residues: CASSITLRRDEKLFF. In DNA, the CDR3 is TGTGCCAGTAGTATTACCTTAAGGCGGGATGAAAAACTGTTTTTT.

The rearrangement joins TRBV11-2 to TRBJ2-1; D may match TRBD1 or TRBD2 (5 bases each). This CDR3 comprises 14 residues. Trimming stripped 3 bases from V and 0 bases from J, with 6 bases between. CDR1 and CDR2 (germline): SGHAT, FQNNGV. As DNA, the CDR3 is TGTGCCAGCAGCTTTGGGACCTCCTACAATGAGCAGTTCTTC. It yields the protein CASSFGTSYNEQFF. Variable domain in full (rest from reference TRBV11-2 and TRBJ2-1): EAGVAQSPRYKIIEKRQSVAFWCNPISGHATLYWYQQILGQGPKLLIQFQNNGVVDDSQLPKDRFSAERLKGVDSTLKIQPAKLEDSAVYLCASSFGTSYNEQFFGPGTRLTVL.

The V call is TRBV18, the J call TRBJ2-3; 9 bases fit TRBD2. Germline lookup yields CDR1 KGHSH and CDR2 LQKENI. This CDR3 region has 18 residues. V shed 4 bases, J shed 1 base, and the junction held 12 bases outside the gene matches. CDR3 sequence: CASSLSASGAPRTDTQYF. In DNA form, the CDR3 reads TGTGCCAGCTCACTAAGTGCTAGCGGGGCCCCCCGCACAGATACGCAGTATTTT.

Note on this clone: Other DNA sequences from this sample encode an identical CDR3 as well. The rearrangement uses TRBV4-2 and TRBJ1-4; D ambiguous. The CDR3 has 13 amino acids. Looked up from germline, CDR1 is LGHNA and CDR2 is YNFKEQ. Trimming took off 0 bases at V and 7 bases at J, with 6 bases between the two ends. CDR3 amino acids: CASSQDLAEKLFF. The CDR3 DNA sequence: TGTGCCAGCAGCCAAGATTTGGCTGAAAAACTGTTTTTT.

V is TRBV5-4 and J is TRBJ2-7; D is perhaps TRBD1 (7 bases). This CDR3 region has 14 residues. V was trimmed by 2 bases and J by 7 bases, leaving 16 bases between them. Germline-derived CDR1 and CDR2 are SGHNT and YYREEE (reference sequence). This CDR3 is CASSLHSGGLEQYF. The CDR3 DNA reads TGTGCCAGCAGCTTACACTCAGGGGGGCTTGAGCAGTACTTC.

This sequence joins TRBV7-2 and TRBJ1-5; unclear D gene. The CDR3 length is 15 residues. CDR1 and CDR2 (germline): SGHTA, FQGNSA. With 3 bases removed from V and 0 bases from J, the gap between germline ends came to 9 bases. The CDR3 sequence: CASSFSTHSNQPQHF. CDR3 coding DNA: TGTGCCAGCAGCTTTTCGACACATAGCAATCAGCCCCAGCATTTT.

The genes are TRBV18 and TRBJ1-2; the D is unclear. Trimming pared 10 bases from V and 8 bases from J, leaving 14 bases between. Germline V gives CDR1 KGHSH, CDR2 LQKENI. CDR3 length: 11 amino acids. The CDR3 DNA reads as TGTGCCATCGACCCTAGTAGGGGCTACACCTTC. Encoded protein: CAIDPSRGYTF.

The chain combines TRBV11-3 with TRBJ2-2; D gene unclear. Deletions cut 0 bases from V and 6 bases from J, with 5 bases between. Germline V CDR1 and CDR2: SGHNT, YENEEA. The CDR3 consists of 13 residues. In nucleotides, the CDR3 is TGTGCCAGCAGCTTAGAAGCTTCCGGGGAGCTGTTTTTT. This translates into CASSLEASGELFF.

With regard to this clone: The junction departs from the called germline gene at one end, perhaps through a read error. CDR3 in DNA: TGTGCCATCAAGAGGGAGGCAGGGCCAAACTATGGCCACACCTTC. Translated, it gives CAIKREAGPNYGHTF. The V gene is TRBV10-3, the J gene TRBJ1-2; perhaps TRBD1 as D (5 bases). The CDR3 has 15 amino acids. CDR1 is ENHRY, CDR2 SYGVKD, per germline.

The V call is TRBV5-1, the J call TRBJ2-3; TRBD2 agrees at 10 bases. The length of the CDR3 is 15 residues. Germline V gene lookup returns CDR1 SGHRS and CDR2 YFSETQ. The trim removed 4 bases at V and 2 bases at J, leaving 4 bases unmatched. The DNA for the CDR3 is TGCGCCAGCAGCGATAGCGGGAGGCACACAGATACGCAGTATTTT. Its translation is CASSDSGRHTDTQYF.

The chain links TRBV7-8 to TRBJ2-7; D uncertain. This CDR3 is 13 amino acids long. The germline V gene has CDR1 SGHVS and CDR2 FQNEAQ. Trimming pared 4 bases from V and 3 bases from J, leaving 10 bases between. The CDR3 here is CASSSRTDYEQYF. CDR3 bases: TGTGCCAGCAGCTCCCGGACGGACTACGAGCAGTACTTC. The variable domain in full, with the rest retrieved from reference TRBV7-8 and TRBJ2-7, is GAGVSQSPRYKVAKRGQDVALRCDPISGHVSLFWYQQALGQGPEFLTYFQNEAQLDKSGLPSDRFFAERPEGSVSTLKIQRTQQEDSAVYLCASSSRTDYEQYFGPGTRLTVT.

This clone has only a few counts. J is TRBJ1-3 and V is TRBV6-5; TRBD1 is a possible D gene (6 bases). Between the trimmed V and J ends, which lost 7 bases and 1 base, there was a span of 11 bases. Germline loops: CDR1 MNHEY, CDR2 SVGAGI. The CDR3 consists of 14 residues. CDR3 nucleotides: TGTGCCAGCACTCCACAGGGATCTGGAAACACCATATATTTT. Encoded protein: CASTPQGSGNTIYF.

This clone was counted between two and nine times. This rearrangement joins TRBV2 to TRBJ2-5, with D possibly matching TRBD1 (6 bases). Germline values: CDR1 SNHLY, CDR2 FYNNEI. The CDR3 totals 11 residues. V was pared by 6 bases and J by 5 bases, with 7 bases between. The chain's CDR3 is CASSRGETQYF. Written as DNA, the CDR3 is TGTGCCAGCAGCAGGGGTGAGACCCAGTACTTC.

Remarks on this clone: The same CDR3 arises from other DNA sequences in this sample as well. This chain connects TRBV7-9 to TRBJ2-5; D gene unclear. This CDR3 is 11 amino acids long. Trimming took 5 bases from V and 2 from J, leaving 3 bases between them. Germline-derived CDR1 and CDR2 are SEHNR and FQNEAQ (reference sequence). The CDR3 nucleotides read TGTGCCAGCAGCCCACAAGAGACCCAGTACTTC. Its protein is CASSPQETQYF.

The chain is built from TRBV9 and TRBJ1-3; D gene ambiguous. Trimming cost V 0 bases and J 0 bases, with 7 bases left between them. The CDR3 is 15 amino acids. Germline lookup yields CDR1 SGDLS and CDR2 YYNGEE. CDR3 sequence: CASSVAAGSGNTIYF. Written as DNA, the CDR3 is TGTGCCAGCAGCGTAGCCGCAGGCTCTGGAAACACCATATATTTT.

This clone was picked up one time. The CDR3, as DNA: TGTGCCTGGAGTGTACGAGGGGGCGGAGGTACTGAAGCTTTCTTT. This encodes CAWSVRGGGGTEAFF. V is TRBV30 and J is TRBJ1-1, with 7 positions matching TRBD1. CDR3 size: 15 residues. In germline, CDR1 is GTSNPN, CDR2 SVGIG (reference sequence). J gave up 5 bases and V 0 bases, and 9 bases lay outside the gene matches.

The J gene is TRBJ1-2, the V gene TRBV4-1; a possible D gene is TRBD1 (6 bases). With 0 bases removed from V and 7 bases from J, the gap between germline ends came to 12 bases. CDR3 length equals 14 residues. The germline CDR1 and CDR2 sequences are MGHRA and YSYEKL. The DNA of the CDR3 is TGCGCCAGCAGCCAAGATCAGGGGCGGGTTGGCTACACCTTC. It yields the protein CASSQDQGRVGYTF.

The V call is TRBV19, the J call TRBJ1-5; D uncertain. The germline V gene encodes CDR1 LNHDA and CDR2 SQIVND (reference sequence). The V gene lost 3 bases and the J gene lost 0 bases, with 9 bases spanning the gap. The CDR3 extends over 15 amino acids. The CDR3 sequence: CASSISGNSNQPQHF. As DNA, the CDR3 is TGTGCCAGTAGTATTTCCGGGAATAGCAATCAGCCCCAGCATTTT.

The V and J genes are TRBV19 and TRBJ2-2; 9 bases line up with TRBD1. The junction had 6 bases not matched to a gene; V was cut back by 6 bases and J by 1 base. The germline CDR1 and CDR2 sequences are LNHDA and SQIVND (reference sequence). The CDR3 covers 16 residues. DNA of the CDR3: TGTGCCAGTAGGGGGCCGGGACAGGGGAACACCGGGGAGCTGTTTTTT. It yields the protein CASRGPGQGNTGELFF.

The CDR3 protein is CASSPSGRAEVTGELFF. The DNA for the CDR3 is TGCGCCAGCAGCCCCTCCGGGAGAGCAGAGGTCACCGGGGAGCTGTTTTTT. The rearrangement joins TRBV4-1 to TRBJ2-2; possible D gene TRBD2, 6 bases. V was cut by 4 bases and J by 4 bases, with 19 bases left in between. This CDR3 is 17 amino acids long. Germline CDR1 and CDR2: MGHRA and YSYEKL.

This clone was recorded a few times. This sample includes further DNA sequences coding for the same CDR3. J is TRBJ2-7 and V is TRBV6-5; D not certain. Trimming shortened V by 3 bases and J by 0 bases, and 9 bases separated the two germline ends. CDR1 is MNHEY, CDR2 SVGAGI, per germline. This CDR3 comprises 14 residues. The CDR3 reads CASSYGGNSYEQYF. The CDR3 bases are TGTGCCAGCAGTTATGGTGGGAACTCCTACGAGCAGTACTTC.

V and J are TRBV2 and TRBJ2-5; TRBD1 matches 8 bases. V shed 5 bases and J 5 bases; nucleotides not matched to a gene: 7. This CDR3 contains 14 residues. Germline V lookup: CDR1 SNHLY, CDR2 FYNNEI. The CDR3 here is CASSPDRGSETQYF. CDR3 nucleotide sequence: TGTGCCAGCAGTCCTGACAGGGGTAGTGAGACCCAGTACTTC.

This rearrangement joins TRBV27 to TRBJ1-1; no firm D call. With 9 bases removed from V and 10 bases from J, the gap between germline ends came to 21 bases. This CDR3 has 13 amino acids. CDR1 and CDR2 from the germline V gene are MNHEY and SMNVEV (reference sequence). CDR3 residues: CASRRSGNGGAFF. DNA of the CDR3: TGTGCCAGTAGGAGGTCCGGCAACGGAGGAGCTTTCTTT.